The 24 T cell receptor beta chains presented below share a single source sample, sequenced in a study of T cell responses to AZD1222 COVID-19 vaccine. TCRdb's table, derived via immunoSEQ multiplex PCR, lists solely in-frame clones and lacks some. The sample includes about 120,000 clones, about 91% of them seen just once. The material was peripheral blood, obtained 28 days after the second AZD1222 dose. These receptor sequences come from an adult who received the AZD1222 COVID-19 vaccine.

This CDR3 reads CASRNRGTEAFF. The CDR3 DNA reads TGCGCCAGCCGAAATAGGGGGACTGAAGCTTTCTTT. This sequence joins TRBV5-1 and TRBJ1-1; possible D gene TRBD1, 6 bases. V was cut by 7 bases and J by 5 bases, with 12 bases left in between. The germline gives CDR1 SGHRS, CDR2 YFSETQ. CDR3 length: 12 residues.

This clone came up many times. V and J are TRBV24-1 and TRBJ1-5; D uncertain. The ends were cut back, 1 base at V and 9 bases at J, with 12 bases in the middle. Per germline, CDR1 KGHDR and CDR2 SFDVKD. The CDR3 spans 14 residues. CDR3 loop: CATSDFRATRPQHF. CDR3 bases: TGTGCCACCAGTGATTTCAGAGCTACAAGGCCCCAGCATTTT.

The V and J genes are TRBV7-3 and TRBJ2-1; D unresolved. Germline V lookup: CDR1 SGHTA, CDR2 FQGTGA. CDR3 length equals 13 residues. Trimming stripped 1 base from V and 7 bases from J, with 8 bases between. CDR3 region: CASSLIVSNEQFF. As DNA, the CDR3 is TGTGCCAGCAGCTTAATAGTTTCGAATGAGCAGTTCTTC.

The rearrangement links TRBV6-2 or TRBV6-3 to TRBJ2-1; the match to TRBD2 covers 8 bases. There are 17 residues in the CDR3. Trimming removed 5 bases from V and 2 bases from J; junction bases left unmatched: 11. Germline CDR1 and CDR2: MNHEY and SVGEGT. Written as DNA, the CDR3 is TGTGCCAGCAGTACCGGACTAGCTCTGAACCCCTACAATGAGCAGTTCTTC. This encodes CASSTGLALNPYNEQFF.

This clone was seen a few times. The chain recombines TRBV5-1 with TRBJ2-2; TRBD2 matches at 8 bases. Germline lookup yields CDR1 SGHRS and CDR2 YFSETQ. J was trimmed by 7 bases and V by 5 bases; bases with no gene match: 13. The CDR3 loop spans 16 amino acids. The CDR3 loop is CASRPTSANLVGELFF. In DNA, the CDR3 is TGCGCCAGCAGGCCGACTAGCGCAAACTTGGTCGGGGAGCTGTTTTTT.

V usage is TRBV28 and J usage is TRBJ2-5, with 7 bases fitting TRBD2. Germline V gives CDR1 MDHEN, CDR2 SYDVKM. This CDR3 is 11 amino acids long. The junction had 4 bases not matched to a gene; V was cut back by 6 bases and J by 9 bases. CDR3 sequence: CASSSAGAQYF. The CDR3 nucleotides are TGTGCCAGCAGCTCGGCGGGGGCCCAGTACTTC.

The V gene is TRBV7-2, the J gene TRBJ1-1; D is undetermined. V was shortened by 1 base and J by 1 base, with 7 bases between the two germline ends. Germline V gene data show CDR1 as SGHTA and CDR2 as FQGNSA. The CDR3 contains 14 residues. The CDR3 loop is CASSLDVANTEAFF. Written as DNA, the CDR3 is TGTGCCAGCAGCTTAGACGTCGCGAACACTGAAGCTTTCTTT.

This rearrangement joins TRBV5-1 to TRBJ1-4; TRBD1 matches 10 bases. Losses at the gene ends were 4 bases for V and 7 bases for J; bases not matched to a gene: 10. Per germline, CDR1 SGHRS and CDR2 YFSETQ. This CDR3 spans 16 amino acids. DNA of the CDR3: TGCGCCAGCAGCCCAAGACAGGGGGCCGCTAGTGAAAAACTGTTTTTT. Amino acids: CASSPRQGAASEKLFF. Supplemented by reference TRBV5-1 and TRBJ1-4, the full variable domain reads KAGVTQTPRYLIKTRGQQVTLSCSPISGHRSVSWYQQTPGQGLQFLFEYFSETQRNKGNFPGRFSGRQFSNSRSEMNVSTLELGDSALYLCASSPRQGAASEKLFFGSGTQLSVL.

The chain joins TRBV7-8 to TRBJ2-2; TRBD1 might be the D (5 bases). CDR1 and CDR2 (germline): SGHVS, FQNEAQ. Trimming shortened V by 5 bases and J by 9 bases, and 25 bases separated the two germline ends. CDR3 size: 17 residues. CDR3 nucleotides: TGTGCCAGCAGCCTCACCTTAAGACAGACCCCTAATCGGGAGCTGTTTTTT. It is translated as CASSLTLRQTPNRELFF. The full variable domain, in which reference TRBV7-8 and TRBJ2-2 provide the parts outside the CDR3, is GAGVSQSPRYKVAKRGQDVALRCDPISGHVSLFWYQQALGQGPEFLTYFQNEAQLDKSGLPSDRFFAERPEGSVSTLKIQRTQQEDSAVYLCASSLTLRQTPNRELFFGEGSRLTVL.

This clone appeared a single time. CDR3 sequence: CASSLDRDGTEAFF. CDR3 in DNA: TGCGCCAGCAGCCTAGACAGGGATGGCACTGAAGCTTTCTTT. V is TRBV5-1 and J is TRBJ1-1, with 7 positions matching TRBD1. With 4 bases clipped from V and 4 bases from J, the junction kept 7 bases outside the gene matches. There are 14 residues in the CDR3. CDR1 and CDR2 from the germline V gene are SGHRS and YFSETQ.

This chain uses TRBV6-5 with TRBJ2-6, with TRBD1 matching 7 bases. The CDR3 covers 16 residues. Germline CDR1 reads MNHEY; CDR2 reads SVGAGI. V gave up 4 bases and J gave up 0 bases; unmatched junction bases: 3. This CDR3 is CASSWGQLSGANVLTF. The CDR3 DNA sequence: TGTGCCAGCAGTTGGGGACAGCTCTCTGGGGCCAACGTCCTGACTTTC.

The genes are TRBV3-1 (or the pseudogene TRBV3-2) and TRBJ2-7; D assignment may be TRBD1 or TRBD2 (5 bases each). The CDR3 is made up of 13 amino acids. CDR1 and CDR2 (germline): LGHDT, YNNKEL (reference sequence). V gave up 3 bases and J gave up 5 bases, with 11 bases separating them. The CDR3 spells CASSQTQGHEQYF. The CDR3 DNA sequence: TGTGCCAGCAGCCAGACGCAGGGACACGAGCAGTACTTC.

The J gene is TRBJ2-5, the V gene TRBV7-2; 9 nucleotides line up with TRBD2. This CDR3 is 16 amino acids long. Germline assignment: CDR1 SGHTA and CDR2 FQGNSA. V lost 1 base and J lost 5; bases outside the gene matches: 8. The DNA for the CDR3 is TGTGCCAGCAGCTTAGTGGCGGGGGGGCCCCGTGAGACCCAGTACTTC. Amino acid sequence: CASSLVAGGPRETQYF. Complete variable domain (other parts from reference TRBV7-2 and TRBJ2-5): GAGVSQSPSNKVTEKGKDVELRCDPISGHTALYWYRQSLGQGLEFLIYFQGNSAPDKSGLPSDRFSAERTGGSVSTLTIQRTQQEDSAVYLCASSLVAGGPRETQYFGPGTRLLVL.

In DNA form, the CDR3 reads TGTGCCACCAGCAGAGATTTAGGCGGAGAAGCTTTCTTT. It encodes CATSRDLGGEAFF. The genes are TRBV15 and TRBJ1-1; the D is unclear. Deletions cut 0 bases from V and 8 bases from J, with 10 bases between. Germline V gene lookup returns CDR1 LNHNV and CDR2 YYDKDF (reference sequence). The CDR3 extends over 13 amino acids.

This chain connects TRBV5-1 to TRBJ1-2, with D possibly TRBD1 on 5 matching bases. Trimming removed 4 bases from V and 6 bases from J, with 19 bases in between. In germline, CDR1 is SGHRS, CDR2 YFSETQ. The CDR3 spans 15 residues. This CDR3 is CASSDSGAGRDGYTF. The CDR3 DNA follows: TGCGCCAGCAGCGATTCAGGCGCGGGGCGAGATGGCTACACCTTC. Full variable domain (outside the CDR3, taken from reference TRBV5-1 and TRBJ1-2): KAGVTQTPRYLIKTRGQQVTLSCSPISGHRSVSWYQQTPGQGLQFLFEYFSETQRNKGNFPGRFSGRQFSNSRSEMNVSTLELGDSALYLCASSDSGAGRDGYTFGSGTRLTVV.

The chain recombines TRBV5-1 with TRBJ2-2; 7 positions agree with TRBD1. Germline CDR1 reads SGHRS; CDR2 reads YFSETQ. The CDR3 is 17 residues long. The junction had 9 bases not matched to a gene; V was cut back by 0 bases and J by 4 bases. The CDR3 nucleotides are TGCGCCAGCAGCTTGGGAGACACAGGGGCGGGCACCGGGGAGCTGTTTTTT. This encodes CASSLGDTGAGTGELFF.

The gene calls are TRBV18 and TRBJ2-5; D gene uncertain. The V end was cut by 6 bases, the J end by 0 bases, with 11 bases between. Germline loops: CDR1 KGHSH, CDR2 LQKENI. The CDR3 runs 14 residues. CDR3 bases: TGTGCCAGCTCGCTTGCAGAGAACCAAGAGACCCAGTACTTC. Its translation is CASSLAENQETQYF.

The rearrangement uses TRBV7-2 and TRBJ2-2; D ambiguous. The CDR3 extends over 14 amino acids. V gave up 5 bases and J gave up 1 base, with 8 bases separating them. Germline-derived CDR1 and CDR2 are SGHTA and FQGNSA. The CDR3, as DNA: TGTGCCAGCAGCCCAACACAGAACACCGGGGAGCTGTTTTTT. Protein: CASSPTQNTGELFF. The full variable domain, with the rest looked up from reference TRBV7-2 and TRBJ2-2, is GAGVSQSPSNKVTEKGKDVELRCDPISGHTALYWYRQSLGQGLEFLIYFQGNSAPDKSGLPSDRFSAERTGGSVSTLTIQRTQQEDSAVYLCASSPTQNTGELFFGEGSRLTVL.

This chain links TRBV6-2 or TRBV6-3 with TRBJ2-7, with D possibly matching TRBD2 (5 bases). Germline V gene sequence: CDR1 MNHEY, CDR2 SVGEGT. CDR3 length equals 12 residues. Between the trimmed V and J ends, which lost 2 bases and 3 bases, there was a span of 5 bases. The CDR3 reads CASSYAGYEQYF. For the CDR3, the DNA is TGTGCCAGCAGTTACGCGGGCTACGAGCAGTACTTC.

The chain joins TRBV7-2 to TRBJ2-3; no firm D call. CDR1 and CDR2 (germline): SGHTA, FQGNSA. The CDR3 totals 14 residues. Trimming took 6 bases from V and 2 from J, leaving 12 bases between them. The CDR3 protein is CASSLRTVTDTQYF. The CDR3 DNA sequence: TGTGCCAGCAGTTTAAGGACGGTCACAGATACGCAGTATTTT.

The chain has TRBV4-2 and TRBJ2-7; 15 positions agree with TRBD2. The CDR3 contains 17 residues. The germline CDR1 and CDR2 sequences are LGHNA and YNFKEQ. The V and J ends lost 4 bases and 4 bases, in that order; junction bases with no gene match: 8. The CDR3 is CASSPRTSGGVVYEQYF. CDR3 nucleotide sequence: TGTGCCAGCAGCCCTCGGACTAGCGGGGGGGTGGTATACGAGCAGTACTTC.

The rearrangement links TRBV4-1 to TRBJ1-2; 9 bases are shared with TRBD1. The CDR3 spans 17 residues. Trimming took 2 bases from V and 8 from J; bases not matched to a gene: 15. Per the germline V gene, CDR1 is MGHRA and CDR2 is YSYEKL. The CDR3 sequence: CASSQFPRDRESEGYTF. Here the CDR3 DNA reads TGCGCCAGCAGCCAATTTCCCCGGGACAGGGAAAGTGAGGGCTACACCTTC.

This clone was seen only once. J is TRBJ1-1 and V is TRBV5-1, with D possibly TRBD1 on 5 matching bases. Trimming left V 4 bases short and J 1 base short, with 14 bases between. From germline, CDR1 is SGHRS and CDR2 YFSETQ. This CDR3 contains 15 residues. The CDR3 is CASSINPGANTEAFF. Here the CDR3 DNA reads TGCGCCAGCAGCATAAATCCCGGGGCGAACACTGAAGCTTTCTTT.

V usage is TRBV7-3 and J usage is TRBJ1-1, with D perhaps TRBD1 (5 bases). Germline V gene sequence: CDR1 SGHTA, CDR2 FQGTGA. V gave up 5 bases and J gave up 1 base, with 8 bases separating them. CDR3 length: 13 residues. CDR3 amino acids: CASSAQENTEAFF. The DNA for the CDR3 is TGTGCCAGCAGCGCACAGGAGAACACTGAAGCTTTCTTT.